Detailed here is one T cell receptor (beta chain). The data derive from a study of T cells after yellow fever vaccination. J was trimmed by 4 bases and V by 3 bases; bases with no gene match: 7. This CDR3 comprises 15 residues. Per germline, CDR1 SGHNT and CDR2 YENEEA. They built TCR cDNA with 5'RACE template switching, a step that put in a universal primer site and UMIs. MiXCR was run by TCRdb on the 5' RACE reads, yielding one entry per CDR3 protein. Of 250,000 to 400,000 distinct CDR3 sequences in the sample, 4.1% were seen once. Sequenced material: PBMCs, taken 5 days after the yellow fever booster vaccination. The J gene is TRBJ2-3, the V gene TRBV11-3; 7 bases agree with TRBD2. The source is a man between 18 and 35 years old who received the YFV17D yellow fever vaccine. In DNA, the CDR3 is TGTGCCAGCAGCTTGGGAGGGGCTGTATCAGATACGCAGTATTTT. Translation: CASSLGGAVSDTQYF.